This is a list of T cell receptor beta chains from one sample in a study of neurological immune-mediated disorders. TCRdb itself ran the 5' RACE reads through MiXCR, one entry per CDR3 protein. The table lists tens of thousands of distinct CDR3 sequences, 15% to 20% of them singletons. Sequencing was done on a sample of PBMCs. The receptors derive from a woman between 35 and 50 years old in good health. CDR3s include the opening cysteine and the closing phenylalanine or tryptophan. A D gene is named only where the DNA matches it firmly. A row's size may be missing; if present it is once, few, many or a size class.

TRBV5-6	.	many	TRBJ2-4	CASSYAVGGLHF	TGTGCCAGCAGTTACGCCGTAGGTGGGCTCCACTTC
TRBV20-1	TRBD1	many	TRBJ1-1	CSARERGLTFF	TGCAGTGCTAGAGAAAGGGGGCTTACTTTCTTT
TRBV20-1	.	many	TRBJ2-5	CSAGEEETQYF	TGCAGCGCAGGGGAGGAGGAGACCCAGTACTTC
TRBV10-1	.	many	TRBJ2-2	CASSEPSLGGWGTGELFF	TGCGCCAGCAGTGAGCCGTCTCTGGGAGGATGGGGCACCGGGGAGCTGTTTTTT
TRBV20-1	.	many	TRBJ1-2	CSARDIAGAPNYGYTF	TGCAGTGCTAGAGATATAGCAGGGGCGCCCAACTATGGCTACACCTTC
TRBV20-1	TRBD1	many	TRBJ1-6	CSASGDRNSPLHF	TGCAGTGCTAGCGGGGACAGAAATTCACCCCTCCACTTT
TRBV7-9	TRBD1	few	TRBJ2-3	CASSLDLSRGLPDTQYF	TGTGCCAGCAGCTTAGATTTGTCCAGGGGGCTGCCAGATACGCAGTATTTT
TRBV7-2	.	.	TRBJ1-5	CASSSNLNQPQHF	TGTGCCAGCAGCTCTAACCTGAATCAGCCCCAGCATTTT
TRBV12-3/TRBV12-4	TRBD1	many	TRBJ2-3	CASSPTGRYTDTQYF	TGTGCCAGCAGCCCGACAGGGCGCTACACAGATACGCAGTATTTT
TRBV12-3/TRBV12-4	.	.	TRBJ2-3	CASSSSIQGAGRADTQYF	TGTGCCAGCAGCTCATCAATCCAAGGCGCGGGACGGGCAGATACGCAGTATTTT
TRBV20-1	.	many	TRBJ1-1	CSARGGVITGEAFF	TGCAGTGCTAGAGGCGGGGTGATAACAGGTGAAGCTTTCTTT
TRBV12-3/TRBV12-4	.	.	TRBJ2-3	CASSPSGTDTQYF	TGTGCCAGCAGTCCCTCCGGGACAGATACGCAGTATTTT
TRBV5-1	TRBD2	many	TRBJ2-1	CASSQAASGGNNEQFF	TGCGCCAGCAGCCAAGCAGCTAGCGGGGGGAACAATGAGCAGTTCTTC
TRBV7-9	TRBD2	.	TRBJ2-3	CASSSSGGTRDTQYF	TGTGCCAGCAGCTCCAGCGGGGGGACGAGAGATACGCAGTATTTT